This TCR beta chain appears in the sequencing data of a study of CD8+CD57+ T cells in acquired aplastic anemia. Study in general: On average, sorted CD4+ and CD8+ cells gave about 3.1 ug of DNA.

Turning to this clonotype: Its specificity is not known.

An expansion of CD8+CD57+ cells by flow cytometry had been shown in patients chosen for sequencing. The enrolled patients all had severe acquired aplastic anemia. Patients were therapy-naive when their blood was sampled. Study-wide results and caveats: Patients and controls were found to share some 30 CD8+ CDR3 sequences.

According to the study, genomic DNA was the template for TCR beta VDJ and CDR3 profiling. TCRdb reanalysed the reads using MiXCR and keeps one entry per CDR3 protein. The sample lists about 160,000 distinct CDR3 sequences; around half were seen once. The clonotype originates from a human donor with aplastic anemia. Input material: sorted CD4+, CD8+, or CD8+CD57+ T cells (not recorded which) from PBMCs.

In DNA, the CDR3 is TGCAGTGCTACGGGACAGTCGTACCAAGAGACCCAGTACTTC. This translates into CSATGQSYQETQYF. V gene TRBV20-1 combines with J gene TRBJ2-5; 7 bases line up with TRBD1. V was clipped by 4 bases and J by 0 bases; unmatched bases: 5. From germline, CDR1 is DFQATT and CDR2 SNEGSKA (reference sequence). This CDR3 has 14 amino acids.